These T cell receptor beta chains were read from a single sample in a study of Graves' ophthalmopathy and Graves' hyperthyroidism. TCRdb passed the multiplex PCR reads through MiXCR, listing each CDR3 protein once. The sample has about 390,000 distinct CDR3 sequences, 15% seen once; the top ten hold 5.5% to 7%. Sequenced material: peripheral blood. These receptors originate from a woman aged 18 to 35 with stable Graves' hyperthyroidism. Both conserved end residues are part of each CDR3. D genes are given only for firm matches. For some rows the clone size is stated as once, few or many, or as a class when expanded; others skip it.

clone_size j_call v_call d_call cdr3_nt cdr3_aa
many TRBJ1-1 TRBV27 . TGTGCCAGCAGTTTAGTAAGGGGATCTGAAGCTTTCTTT CASSLVRGSEAFF
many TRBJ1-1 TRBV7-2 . TGTGCCAGCGGAACAACCAGGCGGGGGGCTTTCTTT CASGTTRRGAFF
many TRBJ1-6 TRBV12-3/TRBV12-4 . TGTGCCAGCCGATCTGACACACTTAATTCACCCCTCCACTTT CASRSDTLNSPLHF
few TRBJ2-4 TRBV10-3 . TGTGCCACCCGGGACCCAGGTAGCATTCAGTACTTC CATRDPGSIQYF
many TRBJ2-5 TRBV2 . TGTGCCAGCAAGAGGGAGGAGACCCAGTACTTC CASKREETQYF
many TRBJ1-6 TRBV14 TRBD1 TGTGCCAGCAGCCAAGTGCAGGGGGAGAATTCACCCCTCCACTTT CASSQVQGENSPLHF
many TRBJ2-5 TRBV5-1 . TGCGCCAGCAGCTTGGTAAGACAAGAGACCCAGTACTTC CASSLVRQETQYF
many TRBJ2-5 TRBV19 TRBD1 TGTGCCAGTAGCGACAGGGATGGCGAGACCCAGTACTTC CASSDRDGETQYF
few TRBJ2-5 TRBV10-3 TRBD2 TGTGCCACCAGTAGCGGGGTAGGAGGAGAGACCCAGTACTTC CATSSGVGGETQYF
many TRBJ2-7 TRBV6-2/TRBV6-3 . TGTGCCAGCAGTTACTCCCTTACGACAGAGCAGTACTTC CASSYSLTTEQYF
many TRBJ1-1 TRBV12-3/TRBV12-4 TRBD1 TGTGCCAGCAGTCCTTTGGACAGGGGGCTACGCACTGAAGCTTTCTTT CASSPLDRGLRTEAFF
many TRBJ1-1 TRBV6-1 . TGTGCCAGCAGTGAAGGGTCAATGAACACTGAAGCTTTCTTT CASSEGSMNTEAFF
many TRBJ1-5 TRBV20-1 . TGCAGTGCTAGAGCCCCGGGGGGTTTCGGCAATCAGCCCCAGCATTTT CSARAPGGFGNQPQHF
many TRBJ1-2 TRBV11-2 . TGTGCCAGCAGCTTGGACAGAGCTACTAACTATGGCTACACCTTC CASSLDRATNYGYTF
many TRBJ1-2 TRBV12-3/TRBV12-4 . TGTGCCAGCACCCCCTCGGTTTCCGGAGGCTACACCTTC CASTPSVSGGYTF
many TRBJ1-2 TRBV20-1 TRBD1 TGCAGTGCTAGAGTTACAGGGGGCGACTATGGCTACACCTTC CSARVTGGDYGYTF
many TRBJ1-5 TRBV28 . TGTGCCAGCAGTTTAAATTCATATAGCAATCAGCCCCAGCATTTT CASSLNSYSNQPQHF
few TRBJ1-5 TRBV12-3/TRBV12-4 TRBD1 TGTGCCAGCAGTACGACAGGGAGTTATAATCAGCCCCAGCATTTT CASSTTGSYNQPQHF
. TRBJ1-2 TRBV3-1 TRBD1 TGTGCCAGCAGCCAAGAGGGGGACAGGGGCTATGGCTACACCTTC CASSQEGDRGYGYTF
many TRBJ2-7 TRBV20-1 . TGCAGTGCTAGCCCGTCCGGGACCGAGTACGAGCAGTACTTC CSASPSGTEYEQYF
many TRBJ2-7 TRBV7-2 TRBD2 TGTGCCAGCAGCCCCCCGATCGGGAGGCTCTACTTC CASSPPIGRLYF
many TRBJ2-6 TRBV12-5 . TGTGCTAGTGGTCCTCCGGCTCTGTCGGGGGCCAACGTCCTGACTTTC CASGPPALSGANVLTF
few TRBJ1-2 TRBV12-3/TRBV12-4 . TGTGCCAGCAGTTTGCAGGCAGGTTTATATGGCTACACCTTC CASSLQAGLYGYTF
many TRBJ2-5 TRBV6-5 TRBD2 TGTGCCAGCAGTTACCCGGGACTAGCGGGGAAAGAGACCCAGTACTTC CASSYPGLAGKETQYF
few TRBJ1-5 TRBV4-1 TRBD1 TGCGCCAGCAGCCTTGGGGACAGGGACCATCAGCCCCAGCATTTT CASSLGDRDHQPQHF
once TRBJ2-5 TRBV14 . TGTGCCAGCAGCCAAGATACCAGGGGATGGGAGACCCAGTACTTC CASSQDTRGWETQYF
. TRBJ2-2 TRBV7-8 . TGTGCCACCAGCTCCCCCCGACTGAACACCGGGGAGCTGTTTTTT CATSSPRLNTGELFF
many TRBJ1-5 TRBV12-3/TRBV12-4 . TGTGCCAGCAGTTTAAGTCACCCTAGCAATCAGCCCCAGCATTTT CASSLSHPSNQPQHF
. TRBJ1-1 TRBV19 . TGTGCCAGTAGTATATCGCGCAGCATGGACACTGAAGCTTTCTTT CASSISRSMDTEAFF
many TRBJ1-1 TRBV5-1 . TGCGCCAGCAGCTTGGTTCCGGGGCTTGGGGCTGAAGCTTTCTTT CASSLVPGLGAEAFF
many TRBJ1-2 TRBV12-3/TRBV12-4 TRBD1 TGTGCCAGCAACCCCGGACAGGGCGTCTATGGCTACACCTTC CASNPGQGVYGYTF
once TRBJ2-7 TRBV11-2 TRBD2 TGTGCCAGCAGGTCGGGACTAGCGGGAACCTACGAGCAGTACTTC CASRSGLAGTYEQYF
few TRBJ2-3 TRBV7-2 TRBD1 TGTGCCAGCAGCCATACAGGGGGCTGGGATACGCAGTATTTT CASSHTGGWDTQYF
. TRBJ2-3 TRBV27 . TGTGCCAGCTTCCCGGGTGGGGAGGACACAGATACGCAGTATTTT CASFPGGEDTDTQYF
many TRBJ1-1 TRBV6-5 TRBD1 TGTGCCAGCAGCCTCCGGGACAGTGAAGCTTTCTTT CASSLRDSEAFF
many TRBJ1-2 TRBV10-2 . TGCGCCAGCAGTGACCCGGGACAAGAAGGCTACACCTTC CASSDPGQEGYTF
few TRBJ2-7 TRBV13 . TGTGCCAGCAGCGCAGCAGGGGTCTCCTACGAGCAGTACTTC CASSAAGVSYEQYF
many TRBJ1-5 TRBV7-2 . TGTGCCAGCAGCTACAGGAGGCTCGGCAATCAGCCCCAGCATTTT CASSYRRLGNQPQHF
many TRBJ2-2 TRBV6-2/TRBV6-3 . TGTGCCAGCAGTTACATGACAGGCCCGACCGGGGAGCTGTTTTTT CASSYMTGPTGELFF
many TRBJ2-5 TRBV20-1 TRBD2 TGCAGTGCTAGAGATCGACTAGCGGGGGGAATTGGGACCCAGTACTTC CSARDRLAGGIGTQYF
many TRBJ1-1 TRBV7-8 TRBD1 TGTGCCAGCAGCTCCCGGGCCGGGTGGACAGGGGACACTGAAGCTTTCTTT CASSSRAGWTGDTEAFF
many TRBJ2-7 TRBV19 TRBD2 TGTGCCACTAGCGGGTCCTCCTACGAGCAGTACTTC CATSGSSYEQYF
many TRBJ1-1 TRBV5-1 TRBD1 TGCGCCAGCAGCTTGGGGGGACAGGGGGCGAGGCCCACTGAAGCTTTCTTT CASSLGGQGARPTEAFF
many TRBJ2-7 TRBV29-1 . TGCAGCGTCTTGAGCTCCTACGAGCAGTACTTC CSVLSSYEQYF
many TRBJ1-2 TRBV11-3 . TGTGCCAGCACCTCACGGGGGAACTATGGCTACACCTTC CASTSRGNYGYTF
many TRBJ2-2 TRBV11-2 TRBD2 TGTGCCAGCGGGGGGGGCGGGGAGCTGTTTTTT CASGGGGELFF
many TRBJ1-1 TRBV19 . TGTGCCAGTAGTATAGGACGGCCGAACACTGAAGCTTTCTTT CASSIGRPNTEAFF
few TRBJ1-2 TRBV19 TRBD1 TGTGCCAGTAGTATGTGGGGGACAGGCTCTAACTATGGCTACACCTTC CASSMWGTGSNYGYTF
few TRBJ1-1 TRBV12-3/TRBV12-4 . TGTGCCAGCAGTTTCGTTTCGGCAGCAAACACTGAAGCTTTCTTT CASSFVSAANTEAFF
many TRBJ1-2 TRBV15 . TGTGCCACCAGCGACAAATTATGGGGCCCGACATATGGCTACACCTTC CATSDKLWGPTYGYTF
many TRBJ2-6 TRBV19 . TGTGCCAGTAGTATAGGGCAGCCCACATACTCTGGGGCCAACGTCCTGACTTTC CASSIGQPTYSGANVLTF
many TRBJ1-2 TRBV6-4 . TGTGCCAGCAGTGACGAATGGGGGGCGAGGGGCTACACCTTC CASSDEWGARGYTF
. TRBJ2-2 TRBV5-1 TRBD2 TGCGCCAGCAGCTTGGATTTAGGACTAGGGTCGCCCGGGGAGCTGTTTTTT CASSLDLGLGSPGELFF
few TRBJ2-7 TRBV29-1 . TGCAGCGTTGCCTCCGTTGGCGAGCAGTACTTC CSVASVGEQYF
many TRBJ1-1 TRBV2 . TGTGCCAGCAGGGAGGCCACTGAAGCTTTCTTT CASREATEAFF
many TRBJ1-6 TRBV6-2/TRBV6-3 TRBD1 TGTGCCAGCAGCCAGACAGGGAGCGGTTCACCCCTCCACTTT CASSQTGSGSPLHF
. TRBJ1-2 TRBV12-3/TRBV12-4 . TGTGCCAGCAGTTTATCAGGGCCCCGGCGAGGCTACACCTTC CASSLSGPRRGYTF